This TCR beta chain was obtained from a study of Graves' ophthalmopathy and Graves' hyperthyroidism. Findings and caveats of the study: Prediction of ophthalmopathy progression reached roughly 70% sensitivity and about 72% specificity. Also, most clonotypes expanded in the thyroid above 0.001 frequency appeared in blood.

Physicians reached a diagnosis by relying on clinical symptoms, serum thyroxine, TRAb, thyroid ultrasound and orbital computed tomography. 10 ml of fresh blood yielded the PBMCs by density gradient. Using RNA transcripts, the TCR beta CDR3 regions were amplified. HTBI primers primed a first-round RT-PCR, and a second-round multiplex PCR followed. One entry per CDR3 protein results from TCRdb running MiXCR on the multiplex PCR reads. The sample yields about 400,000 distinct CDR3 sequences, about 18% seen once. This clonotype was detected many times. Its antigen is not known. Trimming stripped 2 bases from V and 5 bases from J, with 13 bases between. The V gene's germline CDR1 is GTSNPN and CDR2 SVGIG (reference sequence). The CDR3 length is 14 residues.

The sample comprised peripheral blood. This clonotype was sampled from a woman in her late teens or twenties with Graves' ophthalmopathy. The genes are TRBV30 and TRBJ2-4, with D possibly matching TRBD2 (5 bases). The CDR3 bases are TGTGCCTGGAGTACGACTCTCGGGGAAAACATTCAGTACTTC. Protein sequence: CAWSTTLGENIQYF.